This T cell receptor (beta chain) was captured in a study of low-dose radiotherapy and immunotherapy resistance in tumors. Background on the study: Cohort 2, a group dosed every two weeks at 1 Gy per fraction, received 13 Gy in total over 26 weeks.

Trimming cost V 6 bases and J 6 bases; bases outside gene matches: 8. The CDR3 covers 14 residues. The germline gives CDR1 SGHVS, CDR2 FNYEAQ. This clonotype was detected ten times or more. Time point: after trial treatment. This sample's treatment: LDRT plus nivolumab, ipilimumab, low-dose cyclophosphamide and aspirin (RACIN trial). Donors received a regimen that comprised nivolumab, ipilimumab, aspirin, low-dose cyclophosphamide and low-dose radiotherapy. A constant-region primer paired with the V-primer adapter amplified TCRs over roughly 18 PCR cycles. In TCRdb, the reads were re-called with MiXCR into one record per CDR3 protein. The sample consists of roughly 50,000 distinct CDR3 sequences, around 35% of them appearing once.

This sequence joins TRBV7-6 and TRBJ2-3; 8 bases are shared with TRBD2. Source: PBMCs, taken after low-dose radiotherapy plus immunotherapy. The clonotype comes from a male donor with rectosigmoid adenocarcinoma. CDR3 in amino acids: CASRGAGGPDTQYF. DNA of the CDR3: TGTGCCAGCAGAGGGGCGGGGGGACCGGATACGCAGTATTTT.